The 11 T cell receptor beta chains below were found in one sample sequenced in a study of molecular identifiers for immune sequencing clone quantification. TCRdb ran MiXCR on the PCR reads and lists one entry per CDR3 protein. This sample carries a few hundred thousand distinct CDR3 sequences, roughly 24% of them seen once, and the ten largest clones take about 0.7%. Sequenced material: naive CD8+ T cells from blood, with Jurkat cell RNA spiked in. The subset here: FACS-sorted CD8+CD4-CCR7+CD45RA+ naive T cells. These receptors were obtained from a human donor in good health. Some libraries in this study had Jurkat cell RNA spiked in.

V usage is TRBV9 and J usage is TRBJ2-3; 8 bases match TRBD1. There are 16 residues in the CDR3. Germline CDR1 reads SGDLS; CDR2 reads YYNGEE. V lost 3 bases to trimming and J lost 0 bases; unmatched junction nucleotides: 6. CDR3 sequence (DNA): TGTGCCAGCAGCGCCCGGACAGGGCCGAGCACAGATACGCAGTATTTT. Its translation is CASSARTGPSTDTQYF. Complete variable domain (other parts from reference TRBV9 and TRBJ2-3): DSGVTQTPKHLITATGQRVTLRCSPRSGDLSVYWYQQSLDQGLQFLIQYYNGEERAKGNILERFSAQQFPDLHSELNLSSLELGDSALYFCASSARTGPSTDTQYFGPGTRLTVL.

This clonotype occurred many times. The chain uses TRBV13 and TRBJ1-3, with a tentative D call TRBD1 (5 bases). The germline V gene has CDR1 PRHDT and CDR2 FYEKMQ (reference sequence). The V and J ends lost 2 bases and 0 bases respectively, with 14 bases between them. This CDR3 has 17 residues. This chain's CDR3 is CASSLLTDRLSGNTIYF. The DNA for the CDR3 is TGTGCCAGCAGCTTATTGACAGATCGGCTCTCTGGAAACACCATATATTTT.

Ten or more counts support this clonotype. The chain links TRBV20-1 to TRBJ2-5, with TRBD2 matching 7 bases. V lost 0 bases, J lost 1 base, and 8 bases stayed unmatched. The CDR3 consists of 16 residues. Germline assignment: CDR1 DFQATT and CDR2 SNEGSKA (reference sequence). The CDR3 loop is CSARDFLAETQETQYF. CDR3 coding DNA: TGCAGTGCTAGAGATTTTCTAGCGGAGACCCAAGAGACCCAGTACTTC.

The V gene is TRBV7-9, the J gene TRBJ2-1, with D possibly being TRBD1 or TRBD2 (5 bases each). The germline V and J ends were trimmed by 8 bases and 10 bases, with 15 bases remaining between them. The CDR3 loop spans 12 amino acids. CDR1 is SEHNR, CDR2 FQNEAQ, per germline (reference sequence). CDR3 DNA: TGTGCCAGCGGGAGCACAGGAAGGGAGCAGTTCTTC. Encoded protein: CASGSTGREQFF.

This clonotype was picked up many times. The rearrangement links TRBV12-3 or TRBV12-4 to TRBJ1-3; TRBD1 is a possible D gene (5 bases). V lost 1 base to trimming and J lost 8 bases, with 12 bases between them. This CDR3 region has 14 residues. CDR3 sequence: CASSLEDRGDTIYF. The CDR3 DNA follows: TGTGCCAGCAGTTTAGAGGATCGGGGCGACACCATATATTTT.

On this clonotype itself: A much larger clone is a single base away; this may be a read error. CDR3 in DNA: TGTGCCAGCAGCTTGTGGGGGGCCGTTGAAAAACTGTTTTTT. It yields the protein CASSLWGAVEKLFF. The chain combines TRBV5-3 with TRBJ1-4, with a possible D match to TRBD1 (6 bases). TRBV5-3 is treated as an ORF (open reading frame) with a function not yet certain. The CDR3 sequence is 14 residues long.

This clonotype was found many times. The chain links TRBV29-1 to TRBJ1-4; a possible D gene is TRBD1 (6 bases). Deletions cut 7 bases from V and 7 bases from J, with 16 bases between. The CDR3 loop spans 13 amino acids. CDR1 is SQVTM and CDR2 is ANQGSEA in the germline V gene. CDR3 DNA: TGCAGCGCCGAACAGGGTCGGGCTGAAAAACTGTTTTTT. Encoded protein: CSAEQGRAEKLFF.

The chain carries TRBV2 and TRBJ2-3, with TRBD1 matching over 7 bases. The CDR3 runs 13 residues. The germline gives CDR1 SNHLY, CDR2 FYNNEI. Trimming cost V 9 bases and J 5 bases; bases outside gene matches: 8. The CDR3 is CASTTGMKDTQYF. DNA of the CDR3: TGTGCCAGTACGACAGGGATGAAAGATACGCAGTATTTT.

This clonotype has ten or more counts. This CDR3 is CASSGPTRTTGELFF. In DNA form, the CDR3 reads TGTGCCAGCAGCGGACCGACTAGGACCACCGGGGAGCTGTTTTTT. The rearrangement uses TRBV7-9 and TRBJ2-2; weak D call: TRBD2 (6 bases). V was pared by 5 bases and J by 4 bases, with 14 bases between. The germline V gene has CDR1 SEHNR and CDR2 FQNEAQ (reference sequence). The CDR3 extends over 15 amino acids.

In this sample, this clonotype turned up a few times. The V call is TRBV7-6, the J call TRBJ1-2; 10 bases are a match to TRBD1. Unmatched junction bases numbered 10, after V lost 5 bases and J lost 4 bases. The germline CDR1 and CDR2 sequences are SGHVS and FNYEAQ. The CDR3 extends over 16 amino acids. CDR3 coding DNA: TGTGCCAGCAGCCCTGGGACAGGGGAGAAGGCCTATGGCTACACCTTC. Amino acid sequence: CASSPGTGEKAYGYTF.

Regarding this clonotype: A much more abundant neighbour one base away suggests this may be a read error. The chain's CDR3 is CAGRPHLGGYEQYF. The CDR3, as DNA: TGTGCCGGCAGACCCCACCTAGGGGGCTACGAGCAGTACTTC. The rearrangement joins TRBV7-9 to TRBJ2-7, with D maybe TRBD1 (6 bases). From germline, CDR1 is SEHNR and CDR2 FQNEAQ (reference sequence). The CDR3 contains 14 residues.